This T cell receptor beta chain comes out of a study of cytomegalovirus exposure and HLA in healthy donors. Points from the study as a whole: Presence/absence analyses treated sequencing depth as roughly uniform across donors. Researchers catalogued about 150 TCR beta chains as cytomegalovirus-associated. It emerged from a later analysis that several of the most significant clusters appeared to be linked to common viral pathogens.

The CDR3 extends over 16 amino acids. Trimming cost V 1 base and J 0 bases, with 10 bases left between them. The germline V gene has CDR1 SGHTA and CDR2 FQGNSA. Comments on this clone: Its antigen remains unknown.

This PCR relied on a set of 60 Vbeta primers and 13 Jbeta primers. TCRdb's table, derived via immunoSEQ multiplex PCR, lists solely in-frame clones and lacks some. The sample carries more than 45,000 clones, 70% recorded once. Source material: PBMCs. The chain uses TRBV7-2 and TRBJ2-1; D call uncertain. The clonotype was recovered from a woman aged 60-70 years in good health and CMV-seropositive. This chain's CDR3 is CASSLEGGSSYNEQFF. The CDR3 DNA follows: TGTGCCAGCAGCTTAGAAGGCGGAAGCTCCTACAATGAGCAGTTCTTC.